This T cell receptor beta chain was observed in a study of blood T cell repertoires in COVID-19. Study as a whole: Sources were T cells, B-cell-depleted T cells, or PBMCs; the material itself was cDNA or gDNA.

TCRdb keeps only in-frame clones here, not all; method: immunoSEQ multiplex PCR. This repertoire shows about 200,000 clones, roughly 89% found once; its top ten account for about 6.2%. Germline V gene sequence: CDR1 LGHDT, CDR2 YNNKEL (reference sequence). The CDR3 consists of 15 residues. V gave up 10 bases and J gave up 4 bases, with 22 bases separating them. Sequenced: peripheral blood. The J gene is TRBJ1-2, the V gene TRBV3-1 (or the pseudogene TRBV3-2), with D possibly matching TRBD1 (5 bases). This TCR came from a man aged 55-75 years who had recovered from COVID-19. The CDR3: CATGTSPQLGYGYTF. The CDR3 DNA is TGTGCCACAGGGACTTCTCCCCAGTTGGGCTATGGCTACACCTTC.